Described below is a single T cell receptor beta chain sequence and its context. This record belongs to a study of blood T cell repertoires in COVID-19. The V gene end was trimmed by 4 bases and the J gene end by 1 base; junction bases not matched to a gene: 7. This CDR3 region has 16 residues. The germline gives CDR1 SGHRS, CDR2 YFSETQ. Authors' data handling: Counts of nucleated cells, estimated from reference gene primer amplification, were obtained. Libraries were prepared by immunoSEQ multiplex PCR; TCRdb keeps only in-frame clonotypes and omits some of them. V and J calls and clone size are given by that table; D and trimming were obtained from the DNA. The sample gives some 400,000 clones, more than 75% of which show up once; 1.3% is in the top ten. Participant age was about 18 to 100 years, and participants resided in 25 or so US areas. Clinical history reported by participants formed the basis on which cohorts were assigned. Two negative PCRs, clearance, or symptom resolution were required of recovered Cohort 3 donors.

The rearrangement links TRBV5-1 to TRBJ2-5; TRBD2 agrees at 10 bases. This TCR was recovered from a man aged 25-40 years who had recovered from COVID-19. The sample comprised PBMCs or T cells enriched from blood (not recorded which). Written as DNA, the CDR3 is TGCGCCAGCAGCGCCCTCAGCGGGGGGGGCCAAGAGACCCAGTACTTC. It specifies CASSALSGGGQETQYF.